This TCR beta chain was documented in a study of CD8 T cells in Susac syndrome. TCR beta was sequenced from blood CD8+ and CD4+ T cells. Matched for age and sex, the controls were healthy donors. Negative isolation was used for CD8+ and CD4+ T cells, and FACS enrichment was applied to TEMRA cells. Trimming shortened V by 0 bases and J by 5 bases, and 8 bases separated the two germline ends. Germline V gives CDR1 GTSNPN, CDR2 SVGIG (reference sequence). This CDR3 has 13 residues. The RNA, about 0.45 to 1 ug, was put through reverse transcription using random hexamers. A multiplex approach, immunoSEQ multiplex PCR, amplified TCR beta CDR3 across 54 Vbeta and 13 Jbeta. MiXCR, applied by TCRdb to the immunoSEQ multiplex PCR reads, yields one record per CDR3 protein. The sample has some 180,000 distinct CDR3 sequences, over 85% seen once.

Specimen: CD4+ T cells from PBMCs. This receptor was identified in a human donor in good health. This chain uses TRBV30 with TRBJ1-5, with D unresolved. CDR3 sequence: CAWSVREDQPQHF. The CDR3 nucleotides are TGTGCCTGGAGTGTACGGGAAGATCAGCCCCAGCATTTT.